This entry concerns a single T cell receptor beta chain. The antigen is unknown. This sample was included in a study of T cell responses to AZD1222 COVID-19 vaccine. Whole-study context: Second-dose groups at about 4 or about 12 weeks were pooled. Study outcomes and limitations: The breadth and depth of Spike-specific TCRs increased once two AZD1222 doses had been given. Repertoire collection took place solely once the T cell response had peaked. CD4 TCRs covered the whole spike, strongest at regions 160-218 and 743-854.

This table comes from immunoSEQ multiplex PCR, and its TCRdb copy is limited to in-frame clones, with some not included. The sample yields 100,000 to 120,000 clones, over 80% seen once. Germline V lookup: CDR1 SQVTM, CDR2 ANQGSEA. The CDR3 has 12 amino acids. V shed 7 bases and J shed 2 bases, with 11 bases lying between them. Source: peripheral blood, taken on day 0 of AZD1222 vaccination. This TCR was sampled from an adult in good health. The V and J genes are TRBV29-1 and TRBJ1-2; D not certain. The CDR3 bases are TGCAGCGCCACGGGGTCGAACTATGGCTACACCTTC. Amino acid sequence: CSATGSNYGYTF. Based on the CDR3 plus reference TRBV29-1 and TRBJ1-2, the full variable domain is SAVISQKPSRDICQRGTSLTIQCQVDSQVTMMFWYRQQPGQSLTLIATANQGSEATYESGFVIDKFPISRPNLTFSTLTVSNMSPEDSSIYLCSATGSNYGYTFGSGTRLTVV.